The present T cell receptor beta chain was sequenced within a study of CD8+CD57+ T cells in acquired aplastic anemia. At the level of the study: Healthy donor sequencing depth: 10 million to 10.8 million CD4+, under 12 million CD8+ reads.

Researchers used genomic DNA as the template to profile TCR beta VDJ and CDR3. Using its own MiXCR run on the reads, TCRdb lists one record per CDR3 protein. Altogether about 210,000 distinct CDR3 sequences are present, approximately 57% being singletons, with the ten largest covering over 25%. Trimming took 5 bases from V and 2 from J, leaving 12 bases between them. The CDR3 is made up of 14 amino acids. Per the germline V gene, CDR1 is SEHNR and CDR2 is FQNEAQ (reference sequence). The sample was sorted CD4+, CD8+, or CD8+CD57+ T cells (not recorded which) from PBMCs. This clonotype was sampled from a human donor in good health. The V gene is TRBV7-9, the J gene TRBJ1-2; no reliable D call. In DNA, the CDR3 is TGTGCCAGCAGCCTTGACAAGTGGAACTATGGCTACACCTTC. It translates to CASSLDKWNYGYTF.